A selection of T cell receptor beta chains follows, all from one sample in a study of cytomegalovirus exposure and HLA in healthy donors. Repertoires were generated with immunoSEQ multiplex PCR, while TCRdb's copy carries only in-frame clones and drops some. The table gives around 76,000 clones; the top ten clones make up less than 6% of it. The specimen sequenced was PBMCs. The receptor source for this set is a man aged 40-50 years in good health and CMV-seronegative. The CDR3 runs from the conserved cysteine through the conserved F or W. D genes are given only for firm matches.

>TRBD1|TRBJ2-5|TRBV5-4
CASSLGTGGYQETQYF
TGTGCCAGCAGCTTGGGGACAGGGGGATACCAAGAGACCCAGTACTTC
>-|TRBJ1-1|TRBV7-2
CASSVQQGNTEAFF
TGTGCCAGCAGCGTCCAACAGGGAAACACTGAAGCTTTCTTT
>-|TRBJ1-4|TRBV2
CASSFGGYEKLFF
TGTGCCAGCAGCTTCGGAGGATATGAAAAACTGTTTTTT
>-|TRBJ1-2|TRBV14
CASSQGGPGNGYTF
TGTGCCAGCAGCCAAGGGGGCCCAGGGAATGGCTACACCTTC
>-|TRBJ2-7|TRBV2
CASTIGIRFYEQYF
TGTGCCAGCACGATCGGGATTCGTTTCTACGAGCAGTACTTC
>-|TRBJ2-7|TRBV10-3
CAISVNYQGSSYEQYF
TGTGCCATCAGTGTAAATTATCAGGGTAGCTCCTACGAGCAGTACTTC
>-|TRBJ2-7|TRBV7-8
CASSLDSFSYEQYF
TGTGCCAGCAGCTTAGATAGCTTTTCCTACGAGCAGTACTTC
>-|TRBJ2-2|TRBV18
CASSHLTGGGTGELFF
TGTGCCAGCTCACATCTCACGGGGGGCGGCACCGGGGAGCTGTTTTTT
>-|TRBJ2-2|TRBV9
CASSARTEASTGELFF
TGTGCCAGCAGCGCCCGGACAGAGGCCTCAACCGGGGAGCTGTTTTTT
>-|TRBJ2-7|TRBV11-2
CASSLGYANYEQYF
TGTGCCAGCAGCTTAGGTTACGCTAACTACGAGCAGTACTTC
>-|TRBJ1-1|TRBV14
CASSQSQGTEAFF
TGTGCCAGCAGCCAATCCCAGGGCACTGAAGCTTTCTTT
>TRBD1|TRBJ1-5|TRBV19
CASRITETGDNQPQHF
TGTGCCAGTAGGATAACCGAGACAGGGGACAATCAGCCCCAGCATTTT
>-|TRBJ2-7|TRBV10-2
CASTGNSYEQYF
TGCGCCAGCACAGGCAACTCCTACGAGCAGTACTTC
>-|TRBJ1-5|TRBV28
CASSFAGQNQPQHF
TGTGCCAGCAGTTTTGCAGGGCAGAATCAGCCCCAGCATTTT
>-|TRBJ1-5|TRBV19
CASSMVGGISNQPQHF
TGTGCCAGTAGTATGGTGGGAGGGATAAGCAATCAGCCCCAGCATTTT
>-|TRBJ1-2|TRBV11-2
CASSPNQGSGYTF
TGTGCCAGCAGCCCTAATCAGGGTTCTGGCTACACCTTC
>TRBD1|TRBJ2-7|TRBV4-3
CASSQRITGTGEVYEQYF
TGCGCCAGCAGCCAAAGAATCACCGGGACAGGCGAGGTTTACGAGCAGTACTTC
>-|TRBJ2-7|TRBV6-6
CASSYLSGAYEQYF
TGTGCCAGCAGTTACCTCTCAGGGGCCTACGAGCAGTACTTC
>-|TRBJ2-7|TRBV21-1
CASSKVRGALAGGLSYEQYF
TGTGCCAGCAGCAAAGTCCGGGGGGCATTGGCGGGAGGTCTCTCCTACGAGCAGTACTTC
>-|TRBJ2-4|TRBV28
CASSLRYVSIAKNIQYF
TGTGCCAGCAGTTTGAGATACGTTTCTATAGCCAAAAACATTCAGTACTTC
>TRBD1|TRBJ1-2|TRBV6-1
CASSEGTGSYGYTF
TGTGCCAGCAGTGAGGGGACAGGATCGTATGGCTACACCTTC
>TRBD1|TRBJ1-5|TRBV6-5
CASTPRGGAGQPQHF
TGTGCCAGCACCCCGAGAGGGGGCGCAGGTCAGCCCCAGCATTTT
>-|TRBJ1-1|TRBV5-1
CASSFTRDTEAFF
TGCGCCAGCAGCTTTACGCGGGACACTGAAGCTTTCTTT
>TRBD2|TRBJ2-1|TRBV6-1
CASSEALLAGVPEQFF
TGTGCCAGCAGTGAAGCGCTTCTAGCGGGAGTTCCTGAGCAGTTCTTC
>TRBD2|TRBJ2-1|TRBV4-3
CASSQEGIAGENEQFF
TGCGCCAGCAGCCAAGAGGGGATAGCGGGAGAGAATGAGCAGTTCTTC
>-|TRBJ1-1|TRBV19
CASSMTSRQPEAFF
TGTGCCAGTAGTATGACTTCGAGGCAGCCTGAGGCTTTCTTT
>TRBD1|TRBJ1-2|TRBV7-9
CASSLGQGAYGYTF
TGTGCCAGCAGCTTGGGACAGGGGGCTTATGGCTACACCTTC
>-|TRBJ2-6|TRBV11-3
CASSRPTASAGANVLTF
TGTGCCAGCAGCCGACCGACAGCCTCTGCTGGGGCCAACGTCCTGACTTTC
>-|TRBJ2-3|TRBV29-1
CSAPDRTSTDTQYF
TGCAGCGCCCCAGACAGAACTAGCACAGATACGCAGTATTTT
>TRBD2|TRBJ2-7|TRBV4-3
CASSQGLARNEQYF
TGCGCCAGCAGCCAAGGACTAGCGAGGAACGAGCAGTACTTC
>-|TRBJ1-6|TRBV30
CAWTEGEANSPLHF
TGTGCCTGGACGGAAGGGGAGGCAAATTCACCCCTCCACTTT